This T cell receptor beta chain was documented in a study of PD-L1 blockade in urothelial cancer. Across the study: The patients had undergone anywhere from 0 to 3 prior chemotherapy regimens. Samples came from 3 weeks, at the second dose, and 6 weeks into treatment. Study outcomes and limitations: Pretreatment TCR clonality in blood under the median foretold superior survival.

Sample time point: pretreatment peripheral blood. Synthetic spike-ins, TCR analog templates, were added into each PCR. Libraries were prepared by immunoSEQ multiplex PCR; TCRdb keeps only in-frame clonotypes and omits some of them. The sample lists some 71,000 clones, 70% to 90% occurring once. Germline loops: CDR1 SNHLY, CDR2 FYNNEI. Between the trimmed V and J ends, which lost 6 bases and 8 bases, there was a span of 14 bases. The CDR3 has 14 amino acids. About this clone: Its antigen is undetermined.

The sequence derives from a man between 60 and 75 years old with urothelial cancer. V gene TRBV2 combines with J gene TRBJ1-6; D may be TRBD1 (6 bases). Sequences were derived from PBMCs, sampled around atezolizumab (anti-PD-L1) treatment. The CDR3 loop reads CASSRGLRDSPLHF. CDR3 nucleotide sequence: TGTGCCAGCAGCAGGGGTCTGAGGGATTCACCCCTCCACTTT.